The present entry profiles one T cell receptor (beta chain) with its context. The antigen is not known. This entry is derived from a study of shared clonotypes between healthy human individuals. Across the study: The cohort had a couple of women and a few men, ages 18 to 49. Per-donor plates numbered three CD4 naive, three CD4 memory, two CD8 naive and one CD8 memory. Study outcomes and limitations: Naive CD4 clonotypes overlapped across a handful of donors at around 4.8%.

V gave up 5 bases and J gave up 0 bases; unmatched junction bases: 15. The germline gives CDR1 MDHEN, CDR2 SYDVKM. CDR3 length: 19 amino acids. Profiling relied on immunoSEQ multiplex PCR, and the TCRdb table lists in-frame clones only, not all of them. Of 2 million to 2.5 million clones listed, more than 85% are singletons. The sample consisted of naive CD4+ T cells from PBMCs. Subset noted: CD45RA+ positively selected. The V gene is TRBV28, the J gene TRBJ2-2; 7 bases agree with TRBD1. The origin of this receptor is a man younger than 35 in good health. Some clones in this sample may be carry-over from other donors' samples. Written as DNA, the CDR3 is TGTGCCAGCAGTGTGATGACAGGGCGGGTCGAGGCGAACACCGGGGAGCTGTTTTTT. This gives the protein CASSVMTGRVEANTGELFF.